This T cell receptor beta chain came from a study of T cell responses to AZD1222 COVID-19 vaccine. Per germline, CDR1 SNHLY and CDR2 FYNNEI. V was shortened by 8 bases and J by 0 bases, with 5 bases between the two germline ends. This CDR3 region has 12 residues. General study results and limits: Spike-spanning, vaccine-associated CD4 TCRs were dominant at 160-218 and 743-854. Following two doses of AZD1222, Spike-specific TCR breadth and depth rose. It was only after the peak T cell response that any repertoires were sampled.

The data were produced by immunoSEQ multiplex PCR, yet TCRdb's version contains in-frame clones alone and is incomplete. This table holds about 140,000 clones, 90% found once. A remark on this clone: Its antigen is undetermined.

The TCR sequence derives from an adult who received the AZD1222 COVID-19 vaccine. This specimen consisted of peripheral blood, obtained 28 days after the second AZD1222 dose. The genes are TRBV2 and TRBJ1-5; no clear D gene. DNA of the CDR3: TGTGCCAGCGCGAGTAGCAATCAGCCCCAGCATTTT. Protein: CASASSNQPQHF.